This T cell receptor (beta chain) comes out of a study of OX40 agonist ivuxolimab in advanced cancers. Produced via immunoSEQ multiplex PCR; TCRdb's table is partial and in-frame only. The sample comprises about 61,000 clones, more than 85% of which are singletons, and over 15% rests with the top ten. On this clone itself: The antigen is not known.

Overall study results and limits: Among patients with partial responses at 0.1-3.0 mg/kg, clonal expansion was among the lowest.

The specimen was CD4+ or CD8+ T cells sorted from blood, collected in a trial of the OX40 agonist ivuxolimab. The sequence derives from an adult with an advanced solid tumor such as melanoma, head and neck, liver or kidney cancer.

CDR3 nucleotide sequence: TGTGCCAGTAGTATAGACTGGACAGGGGACTCCTACGAGCAGTACTTC. Amino acids: CASSIDWTGDSYEQYF. This sequence joins TRBV19 and TRBJ2-7, with 9 bases aligning to TRBD1. Trimming removed 0 bases from V and 0 bases from J; junction bases left unmatched: 3. Germline values: CDR1 LNHDA, CDR2 SQIVND (reference sequence). This CDR3 is built from 16 residues.